The clone carrying this T cell receptor (beta chain) was seen once. Antigen: not known. The data were obtained in a study of beta chain features in type 1 diabetes. Study background: Cell yields, gender and age were comparable in patients and healthy donors. Across the samples, some 99 million sorted cells were examined in total. General study findings and limits: Type 1 diabetes patients had VDJ junctions that carried fewer insertions and more deletions. Among all four CD4+ subsets, Type 1 diabetes patients had TCRB CDR3s that were moderately but significantly shorter.

Sequenced material consisted of expressed TCRB transcripts (all of the isolated RNA was reverse transcribed). Assay: immunoSEQ multiplex PCR; the TCRdb copy retains only in-frame clones and omits some. The top ten clones hold less than 0.04% of a sample with under 450,000 clones, around 14% of them seen once. Germline V lookup: CDR1 SGHDN, CDR2 FVKESK. The CDR3 runs to 12 residues. V lost 1 base to trimming and J lost 11 bases; unmatched junction nucleotides: 2. This sequence joins TRBV14 and TRBJ2-4, with TRBD1 matching 7 bases. The TCR comes from a young man in good health. Material: naive CD4+ T cells from blood. The CDR3 DNA reads TGTGCCAGCAGCCAAGGGACAGGTCTTCAGTACTTC. Protein product: CASSQGTGLQYF.